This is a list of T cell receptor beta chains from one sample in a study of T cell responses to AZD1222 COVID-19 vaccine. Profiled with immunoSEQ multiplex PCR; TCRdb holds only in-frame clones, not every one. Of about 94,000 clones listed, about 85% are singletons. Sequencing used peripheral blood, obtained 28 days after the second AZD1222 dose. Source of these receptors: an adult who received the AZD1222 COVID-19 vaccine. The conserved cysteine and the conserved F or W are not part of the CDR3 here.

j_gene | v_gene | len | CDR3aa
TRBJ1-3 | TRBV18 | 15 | ASSLFGTGNSGNTIY
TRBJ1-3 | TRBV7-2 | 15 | ASSSSTGYTAGNTIY
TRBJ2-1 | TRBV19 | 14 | ASSSRGLAGNYEQF
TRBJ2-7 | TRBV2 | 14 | ASSPGGAMVTYEQY
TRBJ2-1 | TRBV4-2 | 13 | ASSQGSGIYNEQF
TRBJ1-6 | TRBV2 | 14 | ASSEGWRHKRSPLH
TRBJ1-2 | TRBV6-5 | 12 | ASSRQGRGGGYT
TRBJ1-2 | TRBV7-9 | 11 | ASSVGQGGGYT
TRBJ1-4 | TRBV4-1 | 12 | ASSQENSGEKLF
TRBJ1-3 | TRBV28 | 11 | ASNPPGGNTIY
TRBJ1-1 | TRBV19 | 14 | ASSIRGSGLALEAF
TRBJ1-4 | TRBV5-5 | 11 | ASSLDSPEKLF
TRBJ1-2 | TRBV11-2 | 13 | ASSLASRGPYGYT
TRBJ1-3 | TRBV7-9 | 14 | ASSIGTGLSGNTIY
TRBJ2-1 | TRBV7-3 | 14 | ASSLSSGSSYNEQF
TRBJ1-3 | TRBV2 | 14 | ASSVGPPAGGNTIY
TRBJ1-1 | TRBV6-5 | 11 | ASSYPGQPEAF
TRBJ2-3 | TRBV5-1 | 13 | ASSPPAGRVVTQY
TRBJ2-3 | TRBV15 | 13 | ATSRVGTGQDTQY
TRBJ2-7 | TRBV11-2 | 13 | ASSPQHGLGYEQY
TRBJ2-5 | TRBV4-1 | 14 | ASSHSPWDAAKTQY
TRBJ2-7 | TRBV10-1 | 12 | ASGPGLATHEQY
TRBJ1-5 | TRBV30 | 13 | AWGDGIYSNQPQH
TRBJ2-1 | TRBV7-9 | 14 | ASSQVAGTRHNEQF
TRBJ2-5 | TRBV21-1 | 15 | ASSNGCGAGSGETQY